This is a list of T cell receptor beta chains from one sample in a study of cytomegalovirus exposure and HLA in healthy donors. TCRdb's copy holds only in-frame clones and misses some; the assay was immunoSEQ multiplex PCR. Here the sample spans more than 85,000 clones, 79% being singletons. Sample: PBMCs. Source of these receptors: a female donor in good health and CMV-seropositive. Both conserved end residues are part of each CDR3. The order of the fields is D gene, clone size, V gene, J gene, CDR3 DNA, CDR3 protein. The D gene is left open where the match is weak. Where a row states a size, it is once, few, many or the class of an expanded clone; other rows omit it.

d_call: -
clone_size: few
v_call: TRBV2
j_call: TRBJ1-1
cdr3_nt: TGTGCCAGCAGTCGGGGTGAGGGCACTGAAGCTTTCTTT
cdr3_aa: CASSRGEGTEAFF

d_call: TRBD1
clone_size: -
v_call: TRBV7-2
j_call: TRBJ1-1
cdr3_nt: TGTGCCAGCAGCCCCAGACAGGGCACTGAAGCTTTCTTT
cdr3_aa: CASSPRQGTEAFF

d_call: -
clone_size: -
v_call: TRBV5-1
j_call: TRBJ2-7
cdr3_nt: TGCGCCAGCAGGGTCGGGTCCAACTCCTACGAGCAGTACTTC
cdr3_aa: CASRVGSNSYEQYF

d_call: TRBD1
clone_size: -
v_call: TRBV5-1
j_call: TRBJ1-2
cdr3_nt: TGCGCCAGCAGCTGGGACGTTTTGGGACCGGGGACAGATGGCTACACCTTC
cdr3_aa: CASSWDVLGPGTDGYTF

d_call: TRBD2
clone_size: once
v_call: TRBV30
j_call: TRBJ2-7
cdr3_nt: TGTGCCTGGAGTGTAGGGAGCGGGAATTACGAGCAGTACTTC
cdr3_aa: CAWSVGSGNYEQYF

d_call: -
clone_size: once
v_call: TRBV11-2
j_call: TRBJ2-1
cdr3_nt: TGTGCCAGCAGCCCTAAGGAGCCTCAGCAGTTCTTC
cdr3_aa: CASSPKEPQQFF

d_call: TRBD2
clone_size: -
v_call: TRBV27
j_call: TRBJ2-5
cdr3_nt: TGTGCCAGCAGGATTAGCGGGAGTGAGCAAGAGACCCAGTACTTC
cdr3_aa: CASRISGSEQETQYF

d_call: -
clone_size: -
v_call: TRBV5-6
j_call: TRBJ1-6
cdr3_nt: TGTGCCAGCAGCTTGGGAGGTCGGACCTATAATTCACCCCTCCACTTT
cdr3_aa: CASSLGGRTYNSPLHF

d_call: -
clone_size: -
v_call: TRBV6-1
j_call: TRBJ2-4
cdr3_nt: TGTGCCAGCAGTGGAGGAGGGATAGCCAAAAACAGTCAGTACTTC
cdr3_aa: CASSGGGIAKNSQYF

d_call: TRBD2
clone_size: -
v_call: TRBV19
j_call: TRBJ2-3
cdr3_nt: TGTGCCAGTAGTTTCCGACCAGCGGGAAGCACAGATACGCAGTATTTT
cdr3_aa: CASSFRPAGSTDTQYF

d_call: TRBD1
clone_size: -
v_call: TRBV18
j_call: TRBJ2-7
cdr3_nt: TGTGCCAGCTCACCACCGGGGACAGGGAACTACGAGCAGTACTTC
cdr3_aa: CASSPPGTGNYEQYF

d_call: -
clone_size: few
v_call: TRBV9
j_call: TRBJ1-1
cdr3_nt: TGTGCCAGCAGCGGCACACGGGGTAACACTGAAGCTTTCTTT
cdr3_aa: CASSGTRGNTEAFF

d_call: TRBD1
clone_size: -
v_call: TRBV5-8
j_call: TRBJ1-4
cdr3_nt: TGTGCCACCCATATGCCCGGGACAGGGAACGGAAAACTGTTTTTT
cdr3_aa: CATHMPGTGNGKLFF

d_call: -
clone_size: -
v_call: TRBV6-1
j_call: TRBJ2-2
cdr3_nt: TGTGCCAGCATGGCTTCCCGGGAGCTGTTTTTT
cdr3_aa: CASMASRELFF

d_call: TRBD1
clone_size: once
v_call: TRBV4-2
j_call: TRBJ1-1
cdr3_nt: TGTGCCAGCAGCCGAAGCACAGGGGAAGGCACTGAAGCTTTCTTT
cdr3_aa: CASSRSTGEGTEAFF

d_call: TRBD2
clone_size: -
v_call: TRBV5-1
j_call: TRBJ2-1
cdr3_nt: TGCGCCAGCAGCCAAAATAGCGGGAGGGCCAGCAATGAGCAGTTCTTC
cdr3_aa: CASSQNSGRASNEQFF

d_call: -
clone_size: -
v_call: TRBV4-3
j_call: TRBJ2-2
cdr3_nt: TGCGCCAGCAGCCAAGAGAGGGTTAACACCGGGGAGCTGTTTTTT
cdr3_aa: CASSQERVNTGELFF

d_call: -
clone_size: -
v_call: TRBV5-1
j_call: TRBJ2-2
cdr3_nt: TGCGCCAGCAGCCCCGTGGGGGGGCGGACCGGGGAGCTGTTTTTT
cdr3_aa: CASSPVGGRTGELFF

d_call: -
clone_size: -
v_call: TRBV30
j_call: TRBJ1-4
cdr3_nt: TGTGCCTGGAGAGGACACCATGAAAAACTGTTTTTT
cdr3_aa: CAWRGHHEKLFF

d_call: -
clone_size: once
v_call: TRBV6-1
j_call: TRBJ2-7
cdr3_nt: TGTGCCAGCAGGGAGGTGTACGAGCAGTACTTC
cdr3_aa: CASREVYEQYF

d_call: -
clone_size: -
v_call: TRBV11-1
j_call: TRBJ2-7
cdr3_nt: TGTGCCAGCAGCCTGGGGGCGGCCGCCTACGAGCAGTACTTC
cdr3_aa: CASSLGAAAYEQYF

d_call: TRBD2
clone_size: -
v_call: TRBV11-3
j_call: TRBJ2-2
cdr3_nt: TGTGCCAGCAGCTTAGAGCCAAGACTAGCGGGGGGCCATAACACCGGGGAGCTGTTTTTT
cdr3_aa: CASSLEPRLAGGHNTGELFF

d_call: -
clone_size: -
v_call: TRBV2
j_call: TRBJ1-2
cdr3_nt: TGTGCCAGCAGCCCCTTAGCGGGGGGCGGTTGGAACTATGGCTACACCTTC
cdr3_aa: CASSPLAGGGWNYGYTF

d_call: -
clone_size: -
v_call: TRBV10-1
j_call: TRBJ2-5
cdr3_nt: TGCGCCAGCAGTGAGAGTGGGGGGGCGTGTGAGACCCAGTACTTC
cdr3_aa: CASSESGGACETQYF

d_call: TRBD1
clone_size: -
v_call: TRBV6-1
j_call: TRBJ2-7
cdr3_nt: TGTGCCAGCAGTGTGGGACAGCCCTACGAGCAGTACTTC
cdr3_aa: CASSVGQPYEQYF

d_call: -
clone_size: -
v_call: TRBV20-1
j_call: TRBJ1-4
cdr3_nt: TGCAGTGCTAGAGTAAATGAAAAACTGTTTTTT
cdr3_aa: CSARVNEKLFF

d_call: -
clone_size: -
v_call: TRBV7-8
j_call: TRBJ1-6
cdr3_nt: TGTGCCAGCAGCCAGGCGGGGTCACCCCTCCACTTT
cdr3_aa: CASSQAGSPLHF

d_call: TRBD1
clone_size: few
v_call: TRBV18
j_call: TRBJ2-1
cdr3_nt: TGTGCCAGCTCGCAGGGACAGGGGGACCGGATTGCGCAGTTCTTC
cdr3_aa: CASSQGQGDRIAQFF

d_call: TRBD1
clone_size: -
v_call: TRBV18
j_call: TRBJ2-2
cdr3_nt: TGTGCCAGCTCACCATTACAGGGGACCGGGGAGCTGTTTTTT
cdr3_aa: CASSPLQGTGELFF

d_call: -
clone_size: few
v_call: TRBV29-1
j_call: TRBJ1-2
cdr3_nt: TGCAGCGTTGAAGATGAAGGCAGGTTCTATGGCTACACCTTC
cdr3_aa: CSVEDEGRFYGYTF

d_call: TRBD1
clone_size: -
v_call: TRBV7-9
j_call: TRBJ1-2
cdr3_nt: TGTGCCAGCAGCTTAGTGTGGACAGGGTACTACACCTTC
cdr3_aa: CASSLVWTGYYTF

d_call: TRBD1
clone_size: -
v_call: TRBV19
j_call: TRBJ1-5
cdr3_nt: TGTGCCAGTAGTATGACACAGGGGGGGCCCCAGCATTTT
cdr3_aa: CASSMTQGGPQHF

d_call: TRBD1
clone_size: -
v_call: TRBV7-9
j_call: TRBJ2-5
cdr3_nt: TGTTCCAGCAGCCCCGGACAGGGGGAGGCTGAGACCCAGTACTTC
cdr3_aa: CSSSPGQGEAETQYF

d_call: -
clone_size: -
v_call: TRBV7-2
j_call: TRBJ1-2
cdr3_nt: TGTGCCAGCAGCTTAGATCCAGGGAACTATGGCTACACCTTC
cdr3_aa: CASSLDPGNYGYTF

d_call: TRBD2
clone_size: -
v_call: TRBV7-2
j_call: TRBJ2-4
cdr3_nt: TGTGCCAGCAGCACCGAGACTAGCGGGAGGGATCAGTACTTC
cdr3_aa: CASSTETSGRDQYF

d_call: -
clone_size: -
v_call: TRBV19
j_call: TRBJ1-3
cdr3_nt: TGTGCCAGTAGTATAGTTTTTAGGCCGGAGAGCTCTGGAAACACCATATATTTT
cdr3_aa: CASSIVFRPESSGNTIYF

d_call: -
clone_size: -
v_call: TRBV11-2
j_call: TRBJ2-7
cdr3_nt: TGTGCCAGCTCTTGGGGGCGCTCCTACGAGCAGTACTTC
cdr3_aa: CASSWGRSYEQYF

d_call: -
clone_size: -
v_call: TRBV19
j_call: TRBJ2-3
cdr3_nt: TGTGCCAGTAGTGGGAGGCCGGGAGATACGCAGTATTTT
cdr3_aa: CASSGRPGDTQYF

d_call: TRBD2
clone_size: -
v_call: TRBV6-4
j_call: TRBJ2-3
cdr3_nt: TGTGCCAGCAGCGGGGGGGCCGGGGATACGCAGTATTTT
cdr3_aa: CASSGGAGDTQYF

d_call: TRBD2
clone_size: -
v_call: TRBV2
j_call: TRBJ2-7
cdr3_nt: TGTGCCAGCAGAAAAAACGTTGGGCTAGCGGGGCCCAGCGAGCAGTACTTC
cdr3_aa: CASRKNVGLAGPSEQYF

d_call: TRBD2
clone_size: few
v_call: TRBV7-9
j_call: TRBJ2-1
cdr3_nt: TGTGCCAGCAGCTCCCAAATTAGCGGGGGGTTAGATGAGCAGTTCTTC
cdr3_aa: CASSSQISGGLDEQFF

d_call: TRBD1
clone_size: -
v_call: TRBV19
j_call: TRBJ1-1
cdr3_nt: TGTGCCAGTAGGAAACAGGGGGGTGTTGAAGCTTTCTTT
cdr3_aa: CASRKQGGVEAFF

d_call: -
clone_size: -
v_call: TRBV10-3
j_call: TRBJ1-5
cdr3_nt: TGTGCCATCAGTCCGGGACACCTAAGCAATCAGCCCCAGCATTTT
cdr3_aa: CAISPGHLSNQPQHF

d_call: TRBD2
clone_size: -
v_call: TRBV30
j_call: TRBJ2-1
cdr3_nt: TGTGCCTGCCGGGGTAGCGGGACCGGATTCTACAATGAGCAGTTCTTC
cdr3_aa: CACRGSGTGFYNEQFF

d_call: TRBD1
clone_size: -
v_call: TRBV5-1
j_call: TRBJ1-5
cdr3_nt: TGCGCCAGCAGCTTGGAATATCCAAGGGGTGACAGGGGGTGGGGGGAGATTGAGCAGCCCCAGCATTTT
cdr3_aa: CASSLEYPRGDRGWGEIEQPQHF

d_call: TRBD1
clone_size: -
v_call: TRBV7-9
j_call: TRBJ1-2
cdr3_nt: TGTGCCAGCACCTCGACAGGGGGGTTGGACGGCTACACCTTC
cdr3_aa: CASTSTGGLDGYTF

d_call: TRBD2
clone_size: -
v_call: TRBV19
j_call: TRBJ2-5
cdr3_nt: TGTGCCAGTAGTATAGGGCCACTAGCGGGAGTGGGTGCGGAGACCCAGTACTTC
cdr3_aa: CASSIGPLAGVGAETQYF

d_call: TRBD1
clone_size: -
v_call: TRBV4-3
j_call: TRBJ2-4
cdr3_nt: TGCGCCAGCAGCCAAGATCCGACAGGGGGCTTAAAAAACATTCAGTACTTC
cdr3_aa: CASSQDPTGGLKNIQYF

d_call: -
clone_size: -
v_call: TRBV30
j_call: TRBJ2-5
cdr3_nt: TGTGCCTGGACACAGGGTTTGGAGACCCAGTACTTC
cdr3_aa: CAWTQGLETQYF

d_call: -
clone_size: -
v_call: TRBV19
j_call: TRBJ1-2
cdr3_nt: TGTGCCAGTATCCCCCCCGGGGGAGGCTACACCTTC
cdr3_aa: CASIPPGGGYTF

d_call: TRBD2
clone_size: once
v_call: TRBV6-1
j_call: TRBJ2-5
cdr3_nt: TGTGCCAGCAGTCGGACTAGCGGTCACCAAGAGACCCAGTACTTC
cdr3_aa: CASSRTSGHQETQYF

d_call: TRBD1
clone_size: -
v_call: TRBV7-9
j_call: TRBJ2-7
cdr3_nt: TGTGCCAGCAGCCCGCGGACAGGGCCCTCCTACGAGCAGTACTTC
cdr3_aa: CASSPRTGPSYEQYF

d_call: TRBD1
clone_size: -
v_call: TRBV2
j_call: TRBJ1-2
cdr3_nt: TGTGCCAGCCTACCCCTACCGGGACAGGGGAGTAACTATGGCTACACCTTC
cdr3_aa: CASLPLPGQGSNYGYTF

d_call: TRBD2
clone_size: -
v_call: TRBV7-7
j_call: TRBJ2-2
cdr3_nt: TGTGCCAGCAGCTTAGTTAGCGGGGGGCTCGCCGGGGAGCTGTTTTTT
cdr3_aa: CASSLVSGGLAGELFF

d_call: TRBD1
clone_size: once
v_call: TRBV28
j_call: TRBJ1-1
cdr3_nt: TGTGCCAGCAGCTGGGACAGAAACACCATGAACACTGAAGCTTTCTTT
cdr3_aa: CASSWDRNTMNTEAFF